This T cell receptor (beta chain) was sequenced during a study of CD8 T cells in ankylosing spondylitis. Study-level points and caveats: Reports say disease-linked clones showed up significantly more in matched ankylosing spondylitis synovial fluid. Within peripheral blood, clones linked to disease were CD8+ and relatively rare.

On this clonotype itself: What it recognizes is unknown.

The CDR3 covers 15 residues. Per germline, CDR1 PRHDT and CDR2 FYEKMQ (reference sequence). The germline V and J ends were trimmed by 2 bases and 10 bases, with 15 bases remaining between them. The authors made TCR beta libraries by quantitative 5'-RACE with molecular barcodes. TCRdb used MiXCR to reprocess the 5' RACE reads, holding one entry per CDR3 protein. The sample consists of about 260,000 distinct CDR3 sequences, over 15% of them appearing once. The sequencing sample was made of blood, either unsorted or a sorted T cell fraction (not recorded which). The V gene is TRBV13, the J gene TRBJ1-6; D possibly corresponds to TRBD1 (6 bases). This TCR derives from a male donor with ankylosing spondylitis or in good health (not recorded which). The CDR3 DNA sequence: TGTGCCAGCAGCTTACTGGGGGCCCGGGAGTCACCCCTCCACTTT. It encodes CASSLLGARESPLHF.